This TCR beta chain was obtained from a study of T-cell memory formation after mild COVID-19. Study at large: Clusters were largely donor specific.

From the 5' RACE reads, TCRdb called clonotypes with MiXCR, one entry per CDR3 protein. Of 200,000 to 250,000 distinct CDR3 sequences listed, over 15% are singletons. General study points: Among CD4+ contracting clones, most were CM and EM, and CD8+ ones EMRA. Day 15 to 85 contractors were CD4/CD8 balanced; later expanders leaned CD4+.

V lost 0 bases to trimming and J lost 6 bases, with 7 bases between them. Germline assignment: CDR1 LNHNV and CDR2 YYDKDF (reference sequence). This CDR3 comprises 13 residues. The table lists this clonotype with a few counts. Antigen unknown. The clonotype comes from a man between 18 and 29 years old who had mild COVID-19 (a few samples of this study predate the infection). Cell type and time point are not known. This chain joins TRBV15 and TRBJ2-3; no clear D. Material: PBMCs or a T cell subset sorted from them (not recorded which). Here the CDR3 reads CATSRDLRDTQYF. As DNA, the CDR3 is TGTGCCACCAGCAGAGATCTGCGGGATACGCAGTATTTT.